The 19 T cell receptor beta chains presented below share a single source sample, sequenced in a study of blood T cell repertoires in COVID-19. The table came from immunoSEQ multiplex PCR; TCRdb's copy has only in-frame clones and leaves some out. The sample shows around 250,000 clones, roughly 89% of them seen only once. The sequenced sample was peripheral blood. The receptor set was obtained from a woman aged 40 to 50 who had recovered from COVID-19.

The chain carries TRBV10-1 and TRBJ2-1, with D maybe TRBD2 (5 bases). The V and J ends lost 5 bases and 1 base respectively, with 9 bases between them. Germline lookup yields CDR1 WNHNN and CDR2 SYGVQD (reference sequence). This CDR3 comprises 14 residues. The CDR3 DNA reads TGCGCCAGCAGTAAGAGCGGATCCTACAATGAGCAGTTCTTC. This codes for CASSKSGSYNEQFF.

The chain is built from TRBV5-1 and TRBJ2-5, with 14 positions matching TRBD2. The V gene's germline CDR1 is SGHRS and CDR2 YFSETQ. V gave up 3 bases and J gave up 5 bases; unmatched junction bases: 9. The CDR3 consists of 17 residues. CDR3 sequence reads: CASSSDGTSGSWETQYF. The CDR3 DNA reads TGCGCCAGCAGCTCGGACGGGACTAGCGGGAGTTGGGAGACCCAGTACTTC.

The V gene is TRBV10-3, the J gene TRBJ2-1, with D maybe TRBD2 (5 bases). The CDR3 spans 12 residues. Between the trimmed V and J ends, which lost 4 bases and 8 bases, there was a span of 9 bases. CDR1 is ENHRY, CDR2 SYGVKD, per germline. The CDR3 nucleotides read TGTGCCATCAGTGCAGCAGCGGATGAGCAGTTCTTC. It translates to CAISAAADEQFF.

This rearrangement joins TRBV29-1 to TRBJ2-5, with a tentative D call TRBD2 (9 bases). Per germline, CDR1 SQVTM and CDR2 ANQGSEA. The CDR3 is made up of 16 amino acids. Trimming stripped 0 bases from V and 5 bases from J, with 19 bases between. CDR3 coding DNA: TGCAGCGTTGAAGATGGGACTAGCAGGACAGGGGAGACCCAGTACTTC. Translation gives CSVEDGTSRTGETQYF.

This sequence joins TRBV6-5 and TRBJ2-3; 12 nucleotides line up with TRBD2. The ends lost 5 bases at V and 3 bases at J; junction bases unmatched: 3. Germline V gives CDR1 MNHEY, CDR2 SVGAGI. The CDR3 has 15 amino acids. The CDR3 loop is CASSQTSGRTDTQYF. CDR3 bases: TGTGCCAGCAGTCAGACTAGCGGGAGAACAGATACGCAGTATTTT.

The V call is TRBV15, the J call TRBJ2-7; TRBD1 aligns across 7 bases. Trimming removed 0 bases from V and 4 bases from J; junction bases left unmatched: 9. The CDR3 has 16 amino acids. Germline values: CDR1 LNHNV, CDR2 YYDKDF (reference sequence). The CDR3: CATSRDRPDRRYEQYF. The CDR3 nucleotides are TGTGCCACCAGCAGAGATCGACCGGACAGGCGGTACGAGCAGTACTTC.

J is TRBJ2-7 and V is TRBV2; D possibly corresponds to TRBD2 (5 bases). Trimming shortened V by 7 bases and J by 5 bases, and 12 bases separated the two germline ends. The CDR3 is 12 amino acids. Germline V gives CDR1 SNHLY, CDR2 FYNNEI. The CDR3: CASMERVHEQYF. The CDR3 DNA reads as TGTGCCAGCATGGAGAGGGTCCACGAGCAGTACTTC. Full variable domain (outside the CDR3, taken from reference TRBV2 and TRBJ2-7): EPEVTQTPSHQVTQMGQEVILRCVPISNHLYFYWYRQILGQKVEFLVSFYNNEISEKSEIFDDQFSVERPDGSNFTLKIRSTKLEDSAMYFCASMERVHEQYFGPGTRLTVT.

The CDR3 DNA follows: TGTGCCAGCAGCTTAGCTCCCGGGACACAGACACCGGATACGCAGTATTTT. The encoded protein is CASSLAPGTQTPDTQYF. This chain connects TRBV11-2 to TRBJ2-3; weak D call: TRBD1 (6 bases). From germline, CDR1 is SGHAT and CDR2 FQNNGV. The V gene lost 1 base and the J gene lost 6 bases, with 20 bases spanning the gap. The CDR3 totals 17 residues.

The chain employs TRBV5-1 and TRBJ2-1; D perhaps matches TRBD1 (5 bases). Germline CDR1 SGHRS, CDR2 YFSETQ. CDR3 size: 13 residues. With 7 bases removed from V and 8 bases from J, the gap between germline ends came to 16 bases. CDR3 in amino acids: CASGEGEGYEQFF. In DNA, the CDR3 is TGCGCCAGCGGAGAAGGGGAAGGGTATGAGCAGTTCTTC. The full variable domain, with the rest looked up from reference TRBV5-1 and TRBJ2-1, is KAGVTQTPRYLIKTRGQQVTLSCSPISGHRSVSWYQQTPGQGLQFLFEYFSETQRNKGNFPGRFSGRQFSNSRSEMNVSTLELGDSALYLCASGEGEGYEQFFGPGTRLTVL.

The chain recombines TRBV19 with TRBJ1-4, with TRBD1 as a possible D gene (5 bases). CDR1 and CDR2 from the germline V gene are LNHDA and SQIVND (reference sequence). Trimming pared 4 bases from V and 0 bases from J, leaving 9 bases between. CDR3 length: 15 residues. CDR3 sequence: CASSTGHSTNEKLFF. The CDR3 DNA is TGTGCCAGTAGTACCGGACATTCAACTAATGAAAAACTGTTTTTT.

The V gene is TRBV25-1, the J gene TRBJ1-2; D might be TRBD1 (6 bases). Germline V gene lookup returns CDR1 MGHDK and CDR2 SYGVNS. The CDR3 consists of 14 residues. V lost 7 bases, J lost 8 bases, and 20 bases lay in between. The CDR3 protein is CASTPTGTYKGYTF. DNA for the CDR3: TGTGCCAGCACACCCACCGGGACATATAAGGGCTACACCTTC.

CDR3 sequence (DNA): TGCGCCAGCAGCCAGGTTAGAGGACAGCTGAAGGAGGCTTTCTTT. This codes for CASSQVRGQLKEAFF. The V and J genes are TRBV4-1 and TRBJ1-1, with D tentatively TRBD1 (6 bases). V lost 3 bases to trimming and J lost 11 bases, with 22 bases between them. CDR3 length: 15 residues. CDR1 is MGHRA, CDR2 YSYEKL, per germline.

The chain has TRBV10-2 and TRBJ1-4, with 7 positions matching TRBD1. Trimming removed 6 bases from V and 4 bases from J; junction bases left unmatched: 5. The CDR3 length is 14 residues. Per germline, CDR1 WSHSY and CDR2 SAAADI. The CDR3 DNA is TGCGCCAGCAGCACGGGGACAGTTAATGAAAAACTGTTTTTT. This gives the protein CASSTGTVNEKLFF.

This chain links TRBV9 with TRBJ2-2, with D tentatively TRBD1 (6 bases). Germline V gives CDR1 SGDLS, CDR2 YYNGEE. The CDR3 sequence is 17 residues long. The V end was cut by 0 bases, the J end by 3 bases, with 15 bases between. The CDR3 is CASSVEGVDRYTGELFF. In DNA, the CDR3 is TGTGCCAGCAGCGTAGAGGGAGTGGACAGATACACCGGGGAGCTGTTTTTT.

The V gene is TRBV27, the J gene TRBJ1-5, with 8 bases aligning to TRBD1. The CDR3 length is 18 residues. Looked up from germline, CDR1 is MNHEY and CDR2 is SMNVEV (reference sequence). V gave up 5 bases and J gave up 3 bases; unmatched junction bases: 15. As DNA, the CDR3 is TGTGCCAGCAGTCCGATGAGAGGGACAGGCCTTCTCAATCAGCCCCAGCATTTT. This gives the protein CASSPMRGTGLLNQPQHF.

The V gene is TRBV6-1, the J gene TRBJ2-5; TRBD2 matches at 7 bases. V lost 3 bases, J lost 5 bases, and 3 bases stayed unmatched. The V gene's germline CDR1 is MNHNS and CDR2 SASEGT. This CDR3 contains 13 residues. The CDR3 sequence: CASSESGVETQYF. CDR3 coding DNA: TGTGCCAGCAGTGAGAGCGGGGTTGAGACCCAGTACTTC.

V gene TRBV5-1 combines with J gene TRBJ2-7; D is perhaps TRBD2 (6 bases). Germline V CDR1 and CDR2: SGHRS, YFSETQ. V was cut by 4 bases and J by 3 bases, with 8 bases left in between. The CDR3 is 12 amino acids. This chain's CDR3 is CASSRDFYEQYF. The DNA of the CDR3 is TGCGCCAGCAGCCGGGACTTCTACGAGCAGTACTTC.

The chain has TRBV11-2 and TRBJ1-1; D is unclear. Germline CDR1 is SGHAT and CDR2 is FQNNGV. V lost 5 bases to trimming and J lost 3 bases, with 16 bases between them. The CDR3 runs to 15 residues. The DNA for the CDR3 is TGTGCCAGCAGCCCCCGTCCGGACGGGGACACTGAAGCTTTCTTT. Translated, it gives CASSPRPDGDTEAFF.

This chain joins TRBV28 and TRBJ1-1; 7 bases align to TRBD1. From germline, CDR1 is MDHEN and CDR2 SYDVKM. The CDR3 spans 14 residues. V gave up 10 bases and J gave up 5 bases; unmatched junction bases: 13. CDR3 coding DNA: TGTGCCACCCGAAAAGGGGGCTTCGGGACTGAAGCTTTCTTT. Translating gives CATRKGGFGTEAFF.